This TCR beta chain was recovered during a study of blood T cell repertoires in COVID-19. Study context: T cells, B-cell-depleted T cells, or PBMCs supplied cDNA or gDNA.

The protocol was immunoSEQ multiplex PCR, while the TCRdb copy is restricted to in-frame clones and leaves out a portion. The table has a few hundred thousand clones, about 90% seen once; the top ten hold almost 9.5%. Donors of Cohort 3 who recovered were those that had two negative PCRs, clearance, or symptom resolution. Sequencing was performed on PBMCs or T cells enriched from blood (not recorded which). The receptor was isolated from a woman in her twenties or thirties who had recovered from COVID-19.

The CDR3 region is CASSVATLAGGAGELFF. CDR3 in DNA: TGTGCCAGCAGCGTAGCTACCCTAGCGGGAGGGGCCGGGGAGCTGTTTTTT. J is TRBJ2-2 and V is TRBV9; 12 bases map to TRBD2. The germline V gene encodes CDR1 SGDLS and CDR2 YYNGEE. V lost 0 bases and J lost 6; bases outside the gene matches: 6. The CDR3 is 17 amino acids.